The T cell receptor beta chain described here comes from a study of OX40 agonist ivuxolimab in advanced cancers. Measured with immunoSEQ multiplex PCR; TCRdb has only the in-frame clones, and not every one. The sample yields 100,000 or so clones, about 96% seen once. CDR1 is MDHEN and CDR2 is SYDVKM in the germline V gene. V lost 3 bases, J lost 5 bases, and 14 bases lay in between. This CDR3 has 15 amino acids. This clonotype originated in an adult with an advanced solid tumor such as melanoma, head and neck, liver or kidney cancer. Specimen: CD4+ or CD8+ T cells sorted from blood, collected in a trial of the OX40 agonist ivuxolimab. The V call is TRBV28, the J call TRBJ2-1; possibly TRBD2 for D (5 bases). The CDR3 reads CASSFFVGEDNEQFF. The CDR3 nucleotides are TGTGCCAGCAGTTTTTTTGTGGGAGAGGACAATGAGCAGTTCTTC.